Following are 20 T cell receptor beta chains from one sample sequenced in a study of cytomegalovirus exposure and HLA in healthy donors. PCR was performed using 60 Vbeta and 13 Jbeta primers. Sequencing used immunoSEQ multiplex PCR; TCRdb keeps in-frame clones, though not all of them. The table lists some 130,000 clones, about 72% of them singletons. Sequencing used PBMCs. The receptor source for this set is a female donor in good health and CMV-seronegative.

V gene TRBV5-1 combines with J gene TRBJ2-5; tentatively, D is TRBD1 (5 bases). The CDR3 runs 14 residues. Trimming took 2 bases from V and 2 from J, leaving 10 bases between them. Germline V gives CDR1 SGHRS, CDR2 YFSETQ. The CDR3 loop is CASSLQDVQETQYF. CDR3 in DNA: TGCGCCAGCAGCTTACAGGACGTTCAAGAGACCCAGTACTTC. Full variable domain (outside the CDR3, taken from reference TRBV5-1 and TRBJ2-5): KAGVTQTPRYLIKTRGQQVTLSCSPISGHRSVSWYQQTPGQGLQFLFEYFSETQRNKGNFPGRFSGRQFSNSRSEMNVSTLELGDSALYLCASSLQDVQETQYFGPGTRLLVL.

V gene TRBV5-4 combines with J gene TRBJ2-1, with TRBD2 matching over 11 bases. The J segment lost 8 bases and the V segment lost 10 bases, leaving 8 bases of the junction unmatched. The CDR3 consists of 13 residues. Germline CDR1 reads SGHNT; CDR2 reads YYREEE (reference sequence). Written as DNA, the CDR3 is TGTGCCGGGGGTAGCGGGAGGGCCGATGAGCAGTTCTTC. This sequence encodes CAGGSGRADEQFF.

The rearrangement joins TRBV12-5 to TRBJ2-1, with 9 positions matching TRBD2. Germline V gene sequence: CDR1 LGHNT, CDR2 FRNRAP. The ends lost 11 bases at V and 6 bases at J; junction bases unmatched: 23. The CDR3 is 18 amino acids. The CDR3 sequence is CAPSSGAPAVPSSNEQFF. The CDR3, as DNA: TGTGCTCCTTCTAGCGGGGCCCCCGCCGTACCCTCTTCCAATGAGCAGTTCTTC.

The V and J genes are TRBV2 and TRBJ2-3; 7 bases align to TRBD2. There are 15 residues in the CDR3. V lost 6 bases, J lost 4 bases, and 10 bases stayed unmatched. In germline, CDR1 is SNHLY, CDR2 FYNNEI. CDR3 DNA: TGTGCCAGCAGCGCTGTGGGAGGGTTGTCAGATACGCAGTATTTT. Translated: CASSAVGGLSDTQYF.

This clone appeared a single time. The chain joins TRBV7-2 to TRBJ2-7; D gene unclear. Germline values: CDR1 SGHTA, CDR2 FQGNSA. Trimming took 5 bases from V and 2 from J, leaving 16 bases between them. This CDR3 contains 15 residues. In DNA form, the CDR3 reads TGTGCCAGCAGCCCGTCCCGAGAGGTAACCTACGAGCAGTACTTC. Protein product: CASSPSREVTYEQYF. The entire variable domain, with the rest obtained from reference TRBV7-2 and TRBJ2-7, is as follows: GAGVSQSPSNKVTEKGKDVELRCDPISGHTALYWYRQSLGQGLEFLIYFQGNSAPDKSGLPSDRFSAERTGGSVSTLTIQRTQQEDSAVYLCASSPSREVTYEQYFGPGTRLTVT.

The count of this clone is one. The gene calls are TRBV10-1 and TRBJ1-4, with D maybe TRBD1 (5 bases). CDR1 is WNHNN and CDR2 is SYGVQD in the germline V gene (reference sequence). With 5 bases removed from V and 5 bases from J, the gap between germline ends came to 9 bases. CDR3 length equals 13 residues. The CDR3 reads CASSYRINEKLFF. CDR3 DNA sequence: TGCGCCAGCAGTTACAGGATCAATGAAAAACTGTTTTTT.

The V gene is TRBV6-5, the J gene TRBJ1-6; D uncertain. V gave up 6 bases and J gave up 5 bases, with 8 bases separating them. The CDR3 length is 13 residues. CDR1 is MNHEY and CDR2 is SVGAGI in the germline V gene. The CDR3 region has the DNA TGTGCCAGCAGACTAGACGATAATTCACCCCTCCACTTT. It specifies CASRLDDNSPLHF.

The chain couples TRBV7-9 to TRBJ1-2, with a weak D call TRBD1 (5 bases). V dropped 1 base and J dropped 4 bases, with 10 bases sitting between them. In germline, CDR1 is SEHNR, CDR2 FQNEAQ (reference sequence). The CDR3 totals 14 residues. This CDR3 reads CASSLELDSYGYTF. CDR3 bases: TGTGCCAGCAGCTTAGAGCTAGACAGCTATGGCTACACCTTC.

This clone was seen more than once but under ten times. This rearrangement joins TRBV27 to TRBJ2-1, with TRBD1 matching 7 bases. J was trimmed by 9 bases and V by 1 base; bases with no gene match: 18. Germline CDR1 and CDR2: MNHEY and SMNVEV (reference sequence). This CDR3 has 18 amino acids. The CDR3, as DNA: TGTGCCAGCAGTTTATTTCTCCTCCAGGGGGTAGAAGGGGGTGAGCAGTTCTTC. It encodes CASSLFLLQGVEGGEQFF.

The V and J genes are TRBV5-4 and TRBJ2-3, with 11 nucleotides matching TRBD2. Germline V lookup: CDR1 SGHNT, CDR2 YYREEE (reference sequence). The CDR3 spans 18 residues. The J segment lost 0 bases and the V segment lost 1 base, leaving 7 bases of the junction unmatched. The CDR3 DNA follows: TGTGCCAGCAGCTTGAGGCTAGCGGGAGGACCTAGCACAGATACGCAGTATTTT. Translation: CASSLRLAGGPSTDTQYF. Supplemented by reference TRBV5-4 and TRBJ2-3, the full variable domain reads ETGVTQSPTHLIKTRGQQVTLRCSSQSGHNTVSWYQQALGQGPQFIFQYYREEENGRGNFPPRFSGLQFPNYSSELNVNALELDDSALYLCASSLRLAGGPSTDTQYFGPGTRLTVL.

This clone occurred a few times. The V and J genes are TRBV27 and TRBJ2-1; TRBD2 matches at 12 bases. The CDR3 totals 14 residues. The V gene's germline CDR1 is MNHEY and CDR2 SMNVEV (reference sequence). V was pared by 5 bases and J by 7 bases, with 3 bases of the junction left unmatched. This CDR3 reads CASSGLAGRNEQFF. As DNA, the CDR3 is TGTGCCAGCAGTGGACTAGCGGGAAGAAATGAGCAGTTCTTC.

The rearrangement links TRBV30 to TRBJ1-5, with a possible D match to TRBD1 (6 bases). The length of the CDR3 is 15 residues. Per the germline V gene, CDR1 is GTSNPN and CDR2 is SVGIG (reference sequence). The V gene lost 0 bases and the J gene lost 3 bases, with 12 bases spanning the gap. The CDR3 DNA follows: TGTGCCTGGAGTGTACGGGGGGCCCTCAATCAGCCCCAGCATTTT. Translated, it gives CAWSVRGALNQPQHF. The variable domain in full, completed from reference TRBV30 and TRBJ1-5, reads SQTIHQWPATLVQPVGSPLSLECTVEGTSNPNLYWYRQAAGRGLQLLFYSVGIGQISSEVPQNLSASRPQDRQFILSSKKLLLSDSGFYLCAWSVRGALNQPQHFGDGTRLSIL.

The chain links TRBV20-1 to TRBJ2-7; D is unresolved. Germline lookup yields CDR1 DFQATT and CDR2 SNEGSKA (reference sequence). The V gene lost 3 bases and the J gene lost 9 bases, with 9 bases spanning the gap. The CDR3 contains 10 residues. The CDR3 DNA is TGCAGTGCTAGCTTCATCGGGCAGTACTTC. Its protein is CSASFIGQYF.

CDR3 residues: CASRPQGQALGGYTF. The CDR3, as DNA: TGTGCCAGCAGACCCCAGGGACAGGCCCTGGGCGGCTACACCTTC. The rearrangement uses TRBV6-6 and TRBJ1-2; 8 nucleotides agree with TRBD1. The CDR3 contains 15 residues. Germline V gene lookup returns CDR1 MNHNY and CDR2 SVGAGI (reference sequence). V was pared by 6 bases and J by 8 bases, with 14 bases of the junction left unmatched.

A single count supports this clone. V gene TRBV6-1 combines with J gene TRBJ1-1; D is perhaps TRBD1 (5 bases). The germline CDR1 and CDR2 sequences are MNHNS and SASEGT. CDR3 length: 10 amino acids. Trimming shortened V by 11 bases and J by 5 bases, and 9 bases separated the two germline ends. As DNA, the CDR3 is TGTGCCTGCCGGGGGACTGAAGCTTTCTTT. It translates to CACRGTEAFF.

The rearrangement links TRBV27 to TRBJ2-7; D is possibly TRBD2 (7 bases). Germline V gene lookup returns CDR1 MNHEY and CDR2 SMNVEV (reference sequence). The CDR3 contains 14 residues. V was trimmed by 5 bases and J by 3 bases, leaving 14 bases between them. The CDR3, as DNA: TGTGCCAGCAGTCCCAGGGAGGGGGTCTACGAGCAGTACTTC. Its translation is CASSPREGVYEQYF.

The rearrangement uses TRBV18 and TRBJ2-5, with 9 nucleotides matching TRBD1. The germline V gene encodes CDR1 KGHSH and CDR2 LQKENI. The CDR3 contains 14 residues. After removal of 6 bases from V and 5 bases from J, the junction contained 7 bases not matched to a gene. The DNA of the CDR3 is TGTGCCAGCTCGCCGACAGGGGGTTTGGAGACCCAGTACTTC. Residues: CASSPTGGLETQYF.

This clone was counted a single time. The chain uses TRBV10-3 and TRBJ2-1; the match to TRBD2 covers 7 bases. The CDR3 is 18 amino acids. Per germline, CDR1 ENHRY and CDR2 SYGVKD. The V and J ends lost 3 bases and 4 bases, in that order; junction bases with no gene match: 15. The CDR3 DNA reads TGTGCCATCAGTGATCCCGACGGGCGGCGGGGGAGGTACAATGAGCAGTTCTTC. This encodes CAISDPDGRRGRYNEQFF.

The chain carries TRBV7-2 and TRBJ2-1; 8 bases align to TRBD2. This CDR3 is built from 13 residues. Per germline, CDR1 SGHTA and CDR2 FQGNSA. Unmatched junction bases numbered 7, after V lost 5 bases and J lost 10 bases. CDR3 region: CASSPGLAGEQFF. CDR3 coding DNA: TGTGCCAGCAGCCCCGGACTAGCTGGGGAGCAGTTCTTC. The entire variable domain, with the rest obtained from reference TRBV7-2 and TRBJ2-1, is as follows: GAGVSQSPSNKVTEKGKDVELRCDPISGHTALYWYRQSLGQGLEFLIYFQGNSAPDKSGLPSDRFSAERTGGSVSTLTIQRTQQEDSAVYLCASSPGLAGEQFFGPGTRLTVL.

V usage is TRBV15 and J usage is TRBJ2-2; the match to TRBD2 covers 8 bases. The V segment lost 0 bases and the J segment 7 bases; nucleotides outside the gene matches: 7. The CDR3 spans 16 residues. Germline V gene lookup returns CDR1 LNHNV and CDR2 YYDKDF (reference sequence). CDR3 nucleotides: TGTGCCACCAGCAGAGACCCAGCGGGAGTAGGCGGGGAGCTGTTTTTT. Translating gives CATSRDPAGVGGELFF.